The entry that follows covers one TCR beta chain sequence. The sample belongs to a study of glioma-infiltrating T cells after dendritic cell vaccination. This CDR3 has 17 residues. Germline V gene data show CDR1 as LGHNA and CDR2 as YNFKEQ. J was trimmed by 2 bases and V by 1 base; bases with no gene match: 11. Input was 2 to 2.5 ug genomic DNA, or all available if less. The repertoire was sequenced with immunoSEQ multiplex PCR; TCRdb's copy has only in-frame clones and lacks some. The sample carries 85,000 to 95,000 clones, 86% recorded once. This sequence originates from a human donor with glioblastoma. The chain has TRBV4-2 and TRBJ2-7, with TRBD2 matching over 7 bases. The input for sequencing was blood, taken before dendritic cell vaccination. The DNA of the CDR3 is TGTGCCAGCAGCCAAGTACCTGGTAATGGGAGGGCCTACGAGCAGTACTTC. Translated: CASSQVPGNGRAYEQYF.